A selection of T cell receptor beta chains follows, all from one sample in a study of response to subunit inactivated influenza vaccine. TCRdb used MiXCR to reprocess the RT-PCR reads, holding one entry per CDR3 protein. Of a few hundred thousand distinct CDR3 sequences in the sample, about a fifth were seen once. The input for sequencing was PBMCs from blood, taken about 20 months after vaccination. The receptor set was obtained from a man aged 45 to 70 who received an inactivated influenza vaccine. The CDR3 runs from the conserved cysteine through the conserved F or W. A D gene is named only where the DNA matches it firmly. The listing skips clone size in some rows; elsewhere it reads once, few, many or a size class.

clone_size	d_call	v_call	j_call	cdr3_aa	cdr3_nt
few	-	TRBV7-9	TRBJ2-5	CASSFSGGQETQYF	TGTGCCAGCAGCTTTTCCGGGGGCCAAGAGACCCAGTACTTC
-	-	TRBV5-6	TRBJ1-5	CASSFGTGHTNPPQHF	TGTGCCAGCAGCTTTGGTACAGGGCACACAAACCCACCCCAGCATTTT
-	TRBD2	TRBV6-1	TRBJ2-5	CASSLGTSGSYQETQYF	TGTGCCAGCAGCCTAGGGACTAGCGGGTCGTACCAAGAGACCCAGTACTTC
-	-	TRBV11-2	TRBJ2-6	CASSLEWLPYSGANVLTF	TGTGCCAGCAGCTTAGAATGGTTACCTTACTCTGGGGCCAACGTCCTGACTTTC
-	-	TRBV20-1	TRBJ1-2	CSARGGRGYTF	TGCAGTGCTAGAGGAGGAAGAGGCTACACCTTC
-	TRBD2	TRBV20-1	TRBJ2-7	CSASSSGRLYEQYF	TGCAGTGCTTCCTCTAGCGGGAGGTTGTACGAGCAGTACTTC
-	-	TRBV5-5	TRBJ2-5	CASSPQGFQETQYF	TGTGCCAGCAGCCCCCAGGGTTTCCAAGAGACCCAGTACTTC
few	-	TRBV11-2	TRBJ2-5	CASSLVGSPRETQYF	TGTGCCAGCAGCTTAGTCGGGTCCCCGCGGGAGACCCAGTACTTC
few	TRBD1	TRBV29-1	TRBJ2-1	CSGGQGTDEQFF	TGCAGCGGAGGACAGGGAACCGATGAGCAGTTCTTC
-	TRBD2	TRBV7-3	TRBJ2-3	CASSLTPTSGGAFSTDTQYF	TGTGCCAGCAGCTTAACCCCGACTAGCGGGGGGGCATTCTCCACAGATACGCAGTATTTT
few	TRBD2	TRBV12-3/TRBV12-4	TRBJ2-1	CASSPLAGGNEQFF	TGTGCCAGCAGTCCACTAGCGGGAGGGAATGAGCAGTTCTTC
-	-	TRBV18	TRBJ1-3	CASSRTRNSGNTIYF	TGTGCCAGCTCACGAACACGGAACTCTGGAAACACCATATATTTT
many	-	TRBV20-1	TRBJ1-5	CSAHLQGYSNQPQHF	TGCAGTGCTCACCTACAGGGTTATAGCAATCAGCCCCAGCATTTT
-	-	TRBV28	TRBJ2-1	CASSLGQSSYNEQFF	TGTGCCAGCAGTTTAGGACAAAGCTCCTACAATGAGCAGTTCTTC
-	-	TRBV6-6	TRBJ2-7	CASSQGHPYEQYF	TGTGCCAGCAGCCAGGGACATCCATACGAGCAGTACTTC
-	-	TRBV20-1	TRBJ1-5	CSARDPNSNQPQHF	TGCAGTGCTAGAGATCCAAATAGCAATCAGCCCCAGCATTTT
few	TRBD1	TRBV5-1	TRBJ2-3	CASSPNPTGSSTDTQYF	TGCGCCAGCAGCCCGAATCCGACAGGGTCAAGCACAGATACGCAGTATTTT
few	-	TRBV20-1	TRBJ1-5	CSARALYSNQPQHF	TGCAGTGCTAGGGCACTTTATTCGAATCAGCCCCAGCATTTT
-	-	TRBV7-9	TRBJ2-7	CASSLWPQGTYEQYF	TGTGCCAGCAGCTTATGGCCCCAGGGGACCTACGAGCAGTACTTC
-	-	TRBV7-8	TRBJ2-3	CASSLPLGRRGRTDTQYF	TGTGCCAGCAGCTTACCCCTCGGCAGGCGGGGACGGACAGATACGCAGTATTTT
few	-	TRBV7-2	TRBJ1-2	CASSLARVYGYTF	TGTGCCAGCAGCTTAGCGCGCGTGTATGGCTACACCTTC
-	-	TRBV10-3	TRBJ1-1	CAISESVWAEAFF	TGTGCCATCAGTGAGTCGGTGTGGGCTGAAGCTTTCTTT
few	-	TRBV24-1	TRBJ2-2	CATSDTGDRITGELFF	TGTGCCACCAGTGATACCGGGGACCGAATCACCGGGGAGCTGTTTTTT
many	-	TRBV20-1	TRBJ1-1	CSVGNGLMNTEAFF	TGCAGTGTCGGAAACGGGCTCATGAACACTGAAGCTTTCTTT
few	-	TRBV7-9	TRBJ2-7	CASSSDWIAGQNYEQYF	TGTGCCAGCAGCTCAGATTGGATCGCGGGACAAAACTACGAGCAGTACTTC
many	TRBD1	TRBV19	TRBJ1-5	CATQRTRGSQPQHF	TGTGCCACCCAGCGAACCAGGGGGTCTCAGCCCCAGCATTTT
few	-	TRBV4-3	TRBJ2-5	CASSQELQGLETQYF	TGCGCCAGCAGCCAAGAGTTACAGGGTCTAGAGACCCAGTACTTC
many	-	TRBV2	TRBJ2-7	CASSGRQSALGEQYF	TGTGCCAGCAGTGGGAGACAGAGCGCCTTGGGGGAGCAGTACTTC
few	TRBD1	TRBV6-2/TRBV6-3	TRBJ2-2	CASRTGTGNTGELFF	TGTGCCAGCAGAACCGGGACAGGGAACACCGGGGAGCTGTTTTTT
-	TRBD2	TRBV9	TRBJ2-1	CASSAGGATIYEQFF	TGTGCCAGCAGCGCGGGGGGGGCCACGATTTATGAGCAGTTCTTC
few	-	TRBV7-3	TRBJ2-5	CASSSRGGETQYF	TGTGCCAGCAGCTCCCGGGGTGGAGAGACCCAGTACTTC
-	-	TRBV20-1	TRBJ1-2	CSARDSRSYGYTF	TGCAGTGCTAGGGACAGCCGCAGCTATGGCTACACCTTC
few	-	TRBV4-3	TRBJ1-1	CASSQDLGQGFTEAFF	TGCGCCAGCAGCCAAGATCTTGGGCAGGGGTTCACTGAAGCTTTCTTT
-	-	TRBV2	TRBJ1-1	CASSSGGRGMNTEAFF	TGTGCCAGCAGTTCCGGGGGCAGGGGAATGAACACTGAAGCTTTCTTT
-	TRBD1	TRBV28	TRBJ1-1	CASSLEGRWGQANTEAFF	TGTGCCAGCAGTTTAGAGGGCCGTTGGGGACAGGCGAACACTGAAGCTTTCTTT
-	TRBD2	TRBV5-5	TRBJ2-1	CASSSPLREGNEQFF	TGTGCCAGCAGCTCGCCTCTCAGGGAGGGGAATGAGCAGTTCTTC
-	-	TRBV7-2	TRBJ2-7	CASSLLGAEKYF	TGTGCCAGCAGCTTATTAGGTGCAGAGAAGTACTTC
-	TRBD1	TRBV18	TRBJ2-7	CASSQTTGGSYEQYF	TGTGCCAGCTCACAAACGACAGGGGGATCCTACGAGCAGTACTTC
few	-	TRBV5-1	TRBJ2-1	CASSASSYNEQFF	TGCGCCAGCAGCGCGAGCTCCTACAATGAGCAGTTCTTC
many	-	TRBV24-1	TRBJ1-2	CATSDWANYGYTF	TGTGCCACCAGTGATTGGGCTAACTATGGCTACACCTTC
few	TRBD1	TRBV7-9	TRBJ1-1	CASSSYRDRGPEAFF	TGTGCCAGCAGCTCTTACCGGGACAGGGGACCTGAAGCTTTCTTT
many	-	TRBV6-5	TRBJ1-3	CASSGGNTIYF	TGTGCCAGCTCGGGAGGAAACACCATATATTTT
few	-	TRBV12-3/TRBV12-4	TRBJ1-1	CASSLFSGTGEAFF	TGTGCCAGCAGTCTTTTCTCGGGTACAGGGGAAGCTTTCTTT
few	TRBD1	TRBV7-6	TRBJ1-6	CASSFGQAGRNSPLHF	TGTGCCAGCAGTTTCGGACAGGCCGGTAGGAATTCACCCCTCCACTTT
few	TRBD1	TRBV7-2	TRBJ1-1	CASSRDRSPVGTEAFF	TGTGCCAGCAGCCGGGACAGGTCACCGGTTGGCACTGAAGCTTTCTTT